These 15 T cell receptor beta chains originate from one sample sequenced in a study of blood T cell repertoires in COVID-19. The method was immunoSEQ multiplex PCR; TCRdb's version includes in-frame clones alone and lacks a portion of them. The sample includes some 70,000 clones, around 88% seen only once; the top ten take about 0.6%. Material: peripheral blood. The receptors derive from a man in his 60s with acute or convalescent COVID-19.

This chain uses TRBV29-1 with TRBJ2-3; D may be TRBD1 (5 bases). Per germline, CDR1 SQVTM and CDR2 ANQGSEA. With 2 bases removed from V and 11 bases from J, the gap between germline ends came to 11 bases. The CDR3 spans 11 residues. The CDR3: CSVEQGNGQYF. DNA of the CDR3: TGCAGCGTTGAACAGGGAAATGGGCAGTATTTT.

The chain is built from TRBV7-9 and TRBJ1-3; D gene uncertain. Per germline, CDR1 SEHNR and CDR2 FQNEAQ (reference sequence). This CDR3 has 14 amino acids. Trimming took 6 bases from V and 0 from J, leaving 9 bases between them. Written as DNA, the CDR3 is TGTGCCAGCAGTCTTGACTCCTCTGGAAACACCATATATTTT. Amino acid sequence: CASSLDSSGNTIYF. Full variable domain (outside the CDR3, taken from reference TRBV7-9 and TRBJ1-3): DTGVSQNPRHKITKRGQNVTFRCDPISEHNRLYWYRQTLGQGPEFLTYFQNEAQLEKSRLLSDRFSAERPKGSFSTLEIQRTEQGDSAMYLCASSLDSSGNTIYFGEGSWLTVV.

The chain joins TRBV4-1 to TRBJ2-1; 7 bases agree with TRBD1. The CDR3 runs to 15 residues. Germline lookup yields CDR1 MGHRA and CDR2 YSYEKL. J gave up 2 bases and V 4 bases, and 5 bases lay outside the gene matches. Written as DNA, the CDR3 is TGCGCCAGCAGCCTTGCCGGGACAGCCTACAATGAGCAGTTCTTC. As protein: CASSLAGTAYNEQFF.

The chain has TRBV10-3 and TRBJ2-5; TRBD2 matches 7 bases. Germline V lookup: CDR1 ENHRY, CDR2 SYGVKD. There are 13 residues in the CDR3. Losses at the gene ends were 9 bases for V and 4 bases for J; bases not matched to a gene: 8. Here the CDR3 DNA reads TGTGCCATTGGGGGACTACCTAGAGAGACCCAGTACTTC. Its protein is CAIGGLPRETQYF.

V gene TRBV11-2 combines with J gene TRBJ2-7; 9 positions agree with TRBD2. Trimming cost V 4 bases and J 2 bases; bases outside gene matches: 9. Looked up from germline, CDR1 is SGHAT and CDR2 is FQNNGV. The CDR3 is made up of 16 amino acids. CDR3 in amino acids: CASSSAASGNPYEQYF. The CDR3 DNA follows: TGTGCCAGCAGCTCAGCGGCTAGCGGGAACCCCTACGAGCAGTACTTC. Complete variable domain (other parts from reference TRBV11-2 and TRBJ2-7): EAGVAQSPRYKIIEKRQSVAFWCNPISGHATLYWYQQILGQGPKLLIQFQNNGVVDDSQLPKDRFSAERLKGVDSTLKIQPAKLEDSAVYLCASSSAASGNPYEQYFGPGTRLTVT.

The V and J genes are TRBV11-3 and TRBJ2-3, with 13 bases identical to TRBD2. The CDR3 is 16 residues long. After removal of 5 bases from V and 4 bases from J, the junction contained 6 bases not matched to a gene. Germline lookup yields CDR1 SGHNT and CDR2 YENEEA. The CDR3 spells CASSTRLAGGPDTQYF. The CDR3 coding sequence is TGTGCCAGCAGCACGCGACTAGCGGGAGGCCCAGATACGCAGTATTTT.

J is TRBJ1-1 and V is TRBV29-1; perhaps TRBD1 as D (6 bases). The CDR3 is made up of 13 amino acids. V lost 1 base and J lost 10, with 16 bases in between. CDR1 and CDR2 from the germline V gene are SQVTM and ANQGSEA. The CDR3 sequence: CSVEAQAGVGAFF. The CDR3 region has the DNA TGCAGCGTTGAAGCTCAGGCAGGGGTGGGAGCTTTCTTT.

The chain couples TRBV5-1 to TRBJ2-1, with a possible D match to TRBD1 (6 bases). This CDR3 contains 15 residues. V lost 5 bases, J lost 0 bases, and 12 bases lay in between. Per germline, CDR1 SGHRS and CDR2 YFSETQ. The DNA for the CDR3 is TGCGCCAGCAGGGGCACAGGGAGCTCCTACAATGAGCAGTTCTTC. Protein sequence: CASRGTGSSYNEQFF.

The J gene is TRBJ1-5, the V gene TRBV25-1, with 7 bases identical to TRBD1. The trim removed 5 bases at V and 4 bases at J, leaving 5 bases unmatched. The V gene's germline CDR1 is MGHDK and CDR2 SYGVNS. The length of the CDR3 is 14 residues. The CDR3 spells CASSTPGGNQPQHF. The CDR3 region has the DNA TGTGCCAGCAGTACGCCAGGGGGTAATCAGCCCCAGCATTTT.

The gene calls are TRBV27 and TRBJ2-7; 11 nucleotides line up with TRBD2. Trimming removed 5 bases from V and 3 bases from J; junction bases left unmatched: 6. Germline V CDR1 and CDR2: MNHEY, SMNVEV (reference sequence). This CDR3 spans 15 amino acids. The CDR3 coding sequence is TGTGCCAGCAGTGTCTCCGGGACTAGCGGCTACGAGCAGTACTTC. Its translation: CASSVSGTSGYEQYF.

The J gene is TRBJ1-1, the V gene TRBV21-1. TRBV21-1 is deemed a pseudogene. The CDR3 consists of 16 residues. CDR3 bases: TGTGCCAGCAGCAAAGGAACAGCCGGAGGGAACACTGAAGCTTTCTTT. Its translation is CASSKGTAGGNTEAFF.

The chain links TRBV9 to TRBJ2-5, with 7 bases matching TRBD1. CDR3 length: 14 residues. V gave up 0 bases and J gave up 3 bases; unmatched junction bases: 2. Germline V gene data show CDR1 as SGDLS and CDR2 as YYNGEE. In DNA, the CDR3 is TGTGCCAGCAGCGTAGCTCAGGGGGAAGAGACCCAGTACTTC. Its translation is CASSVAQGEETQYF.

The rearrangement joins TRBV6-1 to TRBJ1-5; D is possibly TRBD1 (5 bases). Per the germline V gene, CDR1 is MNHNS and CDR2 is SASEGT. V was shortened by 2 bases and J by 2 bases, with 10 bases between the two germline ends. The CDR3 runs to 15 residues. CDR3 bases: TGTGCCAGCAGTGAATTGGCGACAGGCAATCAGCCCCAGCATTTT. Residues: CASSELATGNQPQHF.

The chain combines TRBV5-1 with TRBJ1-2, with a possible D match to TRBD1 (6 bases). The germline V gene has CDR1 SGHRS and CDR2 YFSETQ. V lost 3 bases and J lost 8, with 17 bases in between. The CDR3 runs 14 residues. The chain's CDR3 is CASSSQGTSGGYTF. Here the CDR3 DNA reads TGCGCCAGCAGCTCGCAGGGGACCTCTGGGGGCTACACCTTC.

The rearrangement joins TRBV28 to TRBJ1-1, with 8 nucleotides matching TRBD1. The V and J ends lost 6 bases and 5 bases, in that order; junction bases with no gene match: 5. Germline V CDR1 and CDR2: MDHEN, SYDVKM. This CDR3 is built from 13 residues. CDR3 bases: TGTGCCAGCAGAGACAACAGGGGGACTGAAGCTTTCTTT. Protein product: CASRDNRGTEAFF.